The T cell receptor beta chain under discussion was sequenced for a study of control samples from healthy donors and cancer patients. Profiling relied on immunoSEQ multiplex PCR, and the TCRdb table lists in-frame clones only, not all of them. The repertoire holds about 160,000 clones, with roughly 95% as singletons. The germline V gene encodes CDR1 PRHDT and CDR2 FYEKMQ (reference sequence). The ends were cut back, 11 bases at V and 1 base at J, with 14 bases in the middle. This CDR3 is 13 amino acids long. The receptor's source is a woman aged 25 to 39 in good health. The specimen sequenced was blood. This chain connects TRBV13 to TRBJ1-1; D gene uncertain. The CDR3 region has the DNA TGTGCCGCAACTCAACGGGGGAACACTGAAGCTTTCTTT. Protein sequence: CAATQRGNTEAFF.